Listed here are 21 T cell receptor beta chains from one sample, sequenced in a study of T cell responses to AZD1222 COVID-19 vaccine. Some clones are missing from TCRdb's copy, which holds only in-frame ones; the method was immunoSEQ multiplex PCR. The sample holds around 150,000 clones, approximately 92% seen once. The sequences come from peripheral blood, collected 28 days after the second AZD1222 dose. The source of these receptors is an adult who received the AZD1222 COVID-19 vaccine.

V gene TRBV19 combines with J gene TRBJ1-1; no clear D. V lost 5 bases, J lost 0 bases, and 13 bases lay in between. The CDR3 consists of 15 residues. The germline V gene has CDR1 LNHDA and CDR2 SQIVND (reference sequence). This chain's CDR3 is CASSSQRTLNTEAFF. CDR3 coding DNA: TGTGCCAGTAGTTCCCAGAGGACCCTGAACACTGAAGCTTTCTTT.

This clone appeared once. Other DNA sequences of this sample code for an identical CDR3. The rearrangement uses TRBV29-1 and TRBJ2-1; 8 bases line up with TRBD1. Looked up from germline, CDR1 is SQVTM and CDR2 is ANQGSEA. The ends lost 0 bases at V and 1 base at J; junction bases unmatched: 5. This CDR3 contains 16 residues. CDR3: CSVEDPRTGSYNEQFF. The CDR3 DNA reads TGCAGCGTTGAAGACCCCCGGACAGGGTCCTACAATGAGCAGTTCTTC.

This chain joins TRBV29-1 and TRBJ1-1; D is uncertain. Trimming took 6 bases from V and 0 from J, leaving 2 bases between them. Per germline, CDR1 SQVTM and CDR2 ANQGSEA. This CDR3 has 10 amino acids. The CDR3 loop reads CSVLNTEAFF. The DNA for the CDR3 is TGCAGCGTATTGAACACTGAAGCTTTCTTT.

The chain carries TRBV18 and TRBJ1-1, with D maybe TRBD1 (5 bases). CDR3 length: 12 residues. With 6 bases removed from V and 8 bases from J, the gap between germline ends came to 13 bases. Germline values: CDR1 KGHSH, CDR2 LQKENI. The CDR3 DNA reads as TGTGCCAGCTCCCAAACCGCAGGGGAAGCTTTCTTT. Its translation is CASSQTAGEAFF.

The table lists this clone with a count of one. The chain combines TRBV12-5 with TRBJ2-2; 8 bases align to TRBD2. The CDR3 extends over 19 amino acids. The V segment lost 2 bases and the J segment 0 bases; nucleotides outside the gene matches: 11. CDR1 and CDR2 (germline): LGHNT, FRNRAP. The CDR3 DNA sequence: TGTGCTAGTGGTTTGTTAGGAGGAGCGGGAGAGACGAACACCGGGGAGCTGTTTTTT. It encodes CASGLLGGAGETNTGELFF.

The genes are TRBV5-1 and TRBJ2-1; 11 bases map to TRBD2. V shed 2 bases and J 9 bases; nucleotides not matched to a gene: 7. The germline gives CDR1 SGHRS, CDR2 YFSETQ. The CDR3 is 15 amino acids. The CDR3 loop reads CASSFDSGRAGEQFF. The CDR3, as DNA: TGCGCCAGCAGCTTTGATAGCGGGAGGGCCGGTGAGCAGTTCTTC.

The chain has TRBV6-5 and TRBJ1-3; D gene unclear. Per the germline V gene, CDR1 is MNHEY and CDR2 is SVGAGI. There are 14 residues in the CDR3. With 8 bases removed from V and 0 bases from J, the gap between germline ends came to 11 bases. Here the CDR3 reads CASWSASSGNTIYF. CDR3 nucleotide sequence: TGTGCCAGCTGGTCTGCCAGCTCTGGAAACACCATATATTTT.

The rearrangement links TRBV7-9 to TRBJ1-6, with D possibly being TRBD1 (5 bases). Trimming cost V 1 base and J 10 bases, with 14 bases left between them. Germline loops: CDR1 SEHNR, CDR2 FQNEAQ (reference sequence). The CDR3 length is 15 residues. The CDR3 protein is CASSLDGQGFSPLHF. CDR3 DNA sequence: TGTGCCAGCAGCTTAGATGGGCAGGGTTTCTCACCCCTCCACTTT. Variable domain in full (rest from reference TRBV7-9 and TRBJ1-6): DTGVSQNPRHKITKRGQNVTFRCDPISEHNRLYWYRQTLGQGPEFLTYFQNEAQLEKSRLLSDRFSAERPKGSFSTLEIQRTEQGDSAMYLCASSLDGQGFSPLHFGNGTRLTVT.

This CDR3 is CASSPRDRGNTEAFF. DNA of the CDR3: TGTGCCAGCAGCCCCCGGGACAGGGGGAACACTGAAGCTTTCTTT. V gene TRBV3-1 (or the pseudogene TRBV3-2) combines with J gene TRBJ1-1, with 10 nucleotides matching TRBD1. The CDR3 is 15 residues long. The V gene's germline CDR1 is LGHDT and CDR2 YNNKEL (reference sequence). With 4 bases clipped from V and 1 base from J, the junction kept 3 bases outside the gene matches.

CDR3 nucleotide sequence: TGTGCCAGCAGTGACCTAGGACAGGGAAGGAGTCAGCCCCAGCATTTT. It codes for CASSDLGQGRSQPQHF. The chain uses TRBV2 and TRBJ1-5, with 8 bases matching TRBD1. CDR1 is SNHLY and CDR2 is FYNNEI in the germline V gene. The CDR3 length is 16 residues. The junction had 10 bases not matched to a gene; V was cut back by 3 bases and J by 6 bases.

This chain connects TRBV30 to TRBJ2-3, with a tentative D call TRBD2 (6 bases). Germline assignment: CDR1 GTSNPN and CDR2 SVGIG (reference sequence). The CDR3 loop spans 14 amino acids. Trimming took 2 bases from V and 4 from J, leaving 13 bases between them. CDR3 sequence (DNA): TGTGCCTGGAGTAGGTTTTCGGGAGCAGATACGCAGTATTTT. Protein: CAWSRFSGADTQYF.

The CDR3 region is CASSPTGVGGIDTQYF. The CDR3 nucleotides read TGCGCCAGCAGCCCCACAGGGGTGGGAGGTATCGATACGCAGTATTTT. This chain uses TRBV5-1 with TRBJ2-3; the D gene is possibly TRBD1 (7 bases). Trimming removed 4 bases at V and 6 bases at J, with 21 bases between. The V gene's germline CDR1 is SGHRS and CDR2 YFSETQ. The CDR3 is made up of 16 amino acids.

The rearrangement joins TRBV30 to TRBJ2-7, with 9 positions matching TRBD1. Per the germline V gene, CDR1 is GTSNPN and CDR2 is SVGIG (reference sequence). The CDR3 covers 17 residues. After removal of 5 bases from V and 6 bases from J, the junction contained 20 bases not matched to a gene. The CDR3 region has the DNA TGTGCCTGGTTCAGAAACCCCGGGACAGGGTTACTCCTCGAGCAGTACTTC. Its protein product is CAWFRNPGTGLLLEQYF.

The sample holds a few counts of this clone. V usage is TRBV19 and J usage is TRBJ1-5; D might be TRBD1 (6 bases). V was trimmed by 6 bases and J by 3 bases, leaving 18 bases between them. The CDR3 is 16 residues long. In germline, CDR1 is LNHDA, CDR2 SQIVND (reference sequence). Here the CDR3 DNA reads TGTGCCAGTAGCTCAGGGGACTATCGAACCAATCAGCCCCAGCATTTT. Its protein is CASSSGDYRTNQPQHF.

The chain joins TRBV7-9 to TRBJ2-3; D possibly matches TRBD1 or TRBD2 (6 bases each). CDR3 size: 16 residues. CDR1 and CDR2 (germline): SEHNR, FQNEAQ (reference sequence). Trimming stripped 5 bases from V and 2 bases from J, with 17 bases between. In DNA, the CDR3 is TGTGCCAGCAGCAGCCAAGGGGGGCGAGACACAGATACGCAGTATTTT. Amino acid sequence: CASSSQGGRDTDTQYF.

The V call is TRBV6-5, the J call TRBJ2-3; D is perhaps TRBD2 (5 bases). This CDR3 is built from 14 residues. Trimming stripped 6 bases from V and 4 bases from J, with 14 bases between. Germline loops: CDR1 MNHEY, CDR2 SVGAGI. The CDR3 nucleotides read TGTGCCAGCAGACACCGGGGAGTCGCAGATACGCAGTATTTT. It is translated as CASRHRGVADTQYF.

The V gene is TRBV24-1, the J gene TRBJ2-3, with 8 bases aligning to TRBD1. Germline V gene data show CDR1 as KGHDR and CDR2 as SFDVKD. This CDR3 region has 18 residues. With V trimmed by 5 bases and J by 1 base, 13 bases remained unmatched. The CDR3 DNA reads as TGTGCCACCAGTGGAGCCCCATTTGAGACAGGGGGCACAGATACGCAGTATTTT. It encodes CATSGAPFETGGTDTQYF.

J is TRBJ2-7 and V is TRBV7-8, with TRBD1 as a possible D gene (5 bases). CDR1 SGHVS and CDR2 FQNEAQ come from the germline V gene. This CDR3 comprises 13 residues. The V end lost 5 bases, the J end lost 3 bases, and 11 bases lay between the germline ends. The CDR3 nucleotides are TGTGCCAGCAGCATCTCAGGGTTCTACGAGCAGTACTTC. Protein sequence: CASSISGFYEQYF.

The V call is TRBV24-1, the J call TRBJ2-2; the D is unclear. The CDR3 runs 13 residues. The V end lost 3 bases, the J end lost 7 bases, and 8 bases lay between the germline ends. The germline V gene encodes CDR1 KGHDR and CDR2 SFDVKD. CDR3 residues: CATSDPPSGELFF. CDR3 DNA sequence: TGTGCCACCAGTGATCCTCCTAGCGGGGAGCTGTTTTTT.

The chain employs TRBV2 and TRBJ1-6; the D is unclear. The CDR3 loop spans 13 amino acids. Germline CDR1 is SNHLY and CDR2 is FYNNEI. V lost 7 bases to trimming and J lost 12 bases, with 16 bases between them. The CDR3 here is CASTGELRGPLHF. The CDR3 bases are TGTGCCAGCACCGGGGAACTCAGAGGACCCCTCCACTTT.

V gene TRBV2 combines with J gene TRBJ1-2; weak D call: TRBD1 (6 bases). The CDR3 is 15 residues long. Per germline, CDR1 SNHLY and CDR2 FYNNEI. V shed 6 bases and J shed 2 bases, with 16 bases lying between them. CDR3 sequence: CASSTGHAKNYGYTF. The CDR3 coding sequence is TGTGCCAGCAGCACGGGACACGCCAAGAACTATGGCTACACCTTC.